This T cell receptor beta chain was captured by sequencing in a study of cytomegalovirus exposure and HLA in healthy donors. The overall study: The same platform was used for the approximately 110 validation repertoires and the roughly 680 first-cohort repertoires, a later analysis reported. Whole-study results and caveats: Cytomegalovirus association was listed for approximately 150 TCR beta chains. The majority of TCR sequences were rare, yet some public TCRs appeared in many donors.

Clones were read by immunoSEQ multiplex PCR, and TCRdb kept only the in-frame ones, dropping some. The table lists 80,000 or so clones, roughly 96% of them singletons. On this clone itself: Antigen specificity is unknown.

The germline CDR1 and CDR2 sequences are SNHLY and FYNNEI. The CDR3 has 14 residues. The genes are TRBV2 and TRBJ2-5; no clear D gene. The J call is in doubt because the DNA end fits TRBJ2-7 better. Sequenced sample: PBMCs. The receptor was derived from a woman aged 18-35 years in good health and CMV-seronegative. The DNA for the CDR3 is TGTGCCAGCAGTGCTCCAGCGTACTCCTACGAGCAGTACTTC. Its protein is CASSAPAYSYEQYF.